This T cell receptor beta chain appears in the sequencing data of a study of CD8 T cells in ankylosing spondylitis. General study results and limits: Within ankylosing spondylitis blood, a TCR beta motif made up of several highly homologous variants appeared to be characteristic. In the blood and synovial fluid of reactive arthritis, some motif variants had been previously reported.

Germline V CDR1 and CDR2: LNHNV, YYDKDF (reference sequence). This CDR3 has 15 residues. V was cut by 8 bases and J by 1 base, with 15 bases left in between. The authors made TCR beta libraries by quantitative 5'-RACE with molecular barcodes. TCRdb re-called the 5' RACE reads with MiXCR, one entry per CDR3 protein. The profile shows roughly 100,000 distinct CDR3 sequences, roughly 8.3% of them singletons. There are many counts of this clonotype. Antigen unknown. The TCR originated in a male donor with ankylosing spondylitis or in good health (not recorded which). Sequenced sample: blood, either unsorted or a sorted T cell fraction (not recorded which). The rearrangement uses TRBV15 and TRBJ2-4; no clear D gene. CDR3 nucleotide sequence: TGTGCCACCTCAGCATGGCCTAGGGCCAAAAACATTCAGTACTTC. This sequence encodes CATSAWPRAKNIQYF.